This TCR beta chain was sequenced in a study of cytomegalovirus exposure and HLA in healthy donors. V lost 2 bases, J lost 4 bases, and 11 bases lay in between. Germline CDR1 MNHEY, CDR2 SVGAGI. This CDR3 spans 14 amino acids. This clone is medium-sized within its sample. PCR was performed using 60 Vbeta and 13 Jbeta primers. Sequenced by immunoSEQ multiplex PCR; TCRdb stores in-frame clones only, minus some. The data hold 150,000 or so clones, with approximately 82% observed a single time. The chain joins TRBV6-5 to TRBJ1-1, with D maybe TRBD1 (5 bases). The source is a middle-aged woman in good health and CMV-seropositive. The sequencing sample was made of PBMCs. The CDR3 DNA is TGTGCCAGCAGTTACAGGAGGGGCGGCACTGAAGCTTTCTTT. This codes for CASSYRRGGTEAFF.